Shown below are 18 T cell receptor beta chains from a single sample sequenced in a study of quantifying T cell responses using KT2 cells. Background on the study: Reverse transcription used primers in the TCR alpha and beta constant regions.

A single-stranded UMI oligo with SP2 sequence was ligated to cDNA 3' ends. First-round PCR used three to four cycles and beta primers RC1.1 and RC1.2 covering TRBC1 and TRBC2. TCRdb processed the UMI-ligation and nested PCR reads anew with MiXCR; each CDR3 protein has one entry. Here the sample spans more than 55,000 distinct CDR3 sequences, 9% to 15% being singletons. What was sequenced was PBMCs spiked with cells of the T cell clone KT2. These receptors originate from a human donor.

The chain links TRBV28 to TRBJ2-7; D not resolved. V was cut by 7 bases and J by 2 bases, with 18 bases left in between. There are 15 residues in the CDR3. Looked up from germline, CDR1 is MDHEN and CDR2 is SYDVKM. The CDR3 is CASNAAAGGTYEQYF. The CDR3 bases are TGTGCCAGCAACGCGGCGGCAGGCGGCACCTACGAGCAGTACTTC.

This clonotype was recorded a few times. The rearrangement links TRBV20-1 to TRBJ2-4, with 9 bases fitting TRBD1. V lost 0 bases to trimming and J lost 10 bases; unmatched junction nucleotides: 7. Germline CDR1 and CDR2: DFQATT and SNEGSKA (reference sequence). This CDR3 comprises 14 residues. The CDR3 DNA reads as TGCAGTGCTAGAGAACAGGGGGCGCAGTTAATTCAGTACTTC. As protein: CSAREQGAQLIQYF.

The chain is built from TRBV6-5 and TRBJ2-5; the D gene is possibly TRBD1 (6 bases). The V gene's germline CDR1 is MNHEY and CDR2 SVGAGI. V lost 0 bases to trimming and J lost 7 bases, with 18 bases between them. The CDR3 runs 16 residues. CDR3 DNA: TGTGCCAGCAGTTACTCGGTCTCAACAGGGATGGCGACCCAGTACTTC. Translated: CASSYSVSTGMATQYF.

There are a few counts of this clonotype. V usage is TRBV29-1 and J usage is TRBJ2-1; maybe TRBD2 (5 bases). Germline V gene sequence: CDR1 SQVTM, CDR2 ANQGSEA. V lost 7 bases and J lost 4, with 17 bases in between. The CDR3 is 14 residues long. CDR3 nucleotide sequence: TGCAGCGCGGAGGAGGACTTGGGGTACAATGAGCAGTTCTTC. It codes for CSAEEDLGYNEQFF.

The CDR3 reads CASSLPLQQTYNEQFF. The DNA for the CDR3 is TGTGCCAGCAGTTTACCACTCCAGCAGACCTACAATGAGCAGTTCTTC. The rearrangement uses TRBV28 and TRBJ2-1; D is uncertain. The CDR3 runs to 16 residues. The germline CDR1 and CDR2 sequences are MDHEN and SYDVKM. V dropped 2 bases and J dropped 2 bases, with 13 bases sitting between them.

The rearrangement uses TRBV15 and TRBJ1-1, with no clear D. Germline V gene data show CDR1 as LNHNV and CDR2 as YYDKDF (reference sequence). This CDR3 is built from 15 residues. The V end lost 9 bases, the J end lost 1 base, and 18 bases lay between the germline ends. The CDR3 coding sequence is TGTGCCACGGGGAGGGTGGGCCTTTGGAACACTGAAGCTTTCTTT. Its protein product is CATGRVGLWNTEAFF.

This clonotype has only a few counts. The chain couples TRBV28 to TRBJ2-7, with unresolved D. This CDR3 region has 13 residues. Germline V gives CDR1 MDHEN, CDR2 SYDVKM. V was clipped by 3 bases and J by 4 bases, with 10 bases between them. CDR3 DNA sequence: TGTGCCAGCAGTTTGGGTTTGGGATACGAGCAGTACTTC. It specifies CASSLGLGYEQYF.

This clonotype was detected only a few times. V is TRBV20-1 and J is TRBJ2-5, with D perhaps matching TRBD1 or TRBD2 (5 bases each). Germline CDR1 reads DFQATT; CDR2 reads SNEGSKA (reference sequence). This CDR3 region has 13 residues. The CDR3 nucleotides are TGCAGCTCCGAGACTGCAGAGGGGAAGACCCAGTACTTC. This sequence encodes CSSETAEGKTQYF.

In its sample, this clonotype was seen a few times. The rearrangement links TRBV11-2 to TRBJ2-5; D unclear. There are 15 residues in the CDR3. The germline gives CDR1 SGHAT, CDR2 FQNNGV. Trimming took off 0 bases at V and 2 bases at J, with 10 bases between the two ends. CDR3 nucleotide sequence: TGTGCCAGCAGCTTAGAAATTGGACCTCAAGAGACCCAGTACTTC. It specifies CASSLEIGPQETQYF.

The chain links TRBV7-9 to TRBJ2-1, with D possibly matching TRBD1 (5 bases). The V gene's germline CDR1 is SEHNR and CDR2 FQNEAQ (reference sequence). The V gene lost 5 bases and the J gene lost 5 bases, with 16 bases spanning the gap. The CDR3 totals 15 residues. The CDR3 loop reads CASSPEDRRDNEQFF. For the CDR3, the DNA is TGTGCCAGCAGCCCGGAAGACAGACGAGACAATGAGCAGTTCTTC. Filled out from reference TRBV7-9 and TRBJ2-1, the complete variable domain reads DTGVSQNPRHKITKRGQNVTFRCDPISEHNRLYWYRQTLGQGPEFLTYFQNEAQLEKSRLLSDRFSAERPKGSFSTLEIQRTEQGDSAMYLCASSPEDRRDNEQFFGPGTRLTVL.

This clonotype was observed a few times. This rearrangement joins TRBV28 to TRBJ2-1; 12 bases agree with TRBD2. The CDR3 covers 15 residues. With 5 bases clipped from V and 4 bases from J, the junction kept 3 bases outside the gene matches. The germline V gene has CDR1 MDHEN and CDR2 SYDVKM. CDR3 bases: TGTGCCAGCAGTCCCGGGACTAGCGGGTACAATGAGCAGTTCTTC. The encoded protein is CASSPGTSGYNEQFF. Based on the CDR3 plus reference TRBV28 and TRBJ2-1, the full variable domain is DVKVTQSSRYLVKRTGEKVFLECVQDMDHENMFWYRQDPGLGLRLIYFSYDVKMKEKGDIPEGYSVSREKKERFSLILESASTNQTSMYLCASSPGTSGYNEQFFGPGTRLTVL.

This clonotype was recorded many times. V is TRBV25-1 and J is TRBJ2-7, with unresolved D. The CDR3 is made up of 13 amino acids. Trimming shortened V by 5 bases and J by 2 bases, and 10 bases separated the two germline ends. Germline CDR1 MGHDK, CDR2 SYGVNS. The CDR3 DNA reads TGTGCCAGCAGTAGGCTCGGGCCCTACGAGCAGTACTTC. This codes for CASSRLGPYEQYF.

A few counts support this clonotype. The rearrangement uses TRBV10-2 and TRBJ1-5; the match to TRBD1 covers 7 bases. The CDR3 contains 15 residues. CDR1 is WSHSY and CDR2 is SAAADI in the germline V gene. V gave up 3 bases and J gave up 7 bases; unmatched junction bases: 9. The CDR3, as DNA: TGCGCCAGCAGTGAAGGACAGGCCGTCGGGCAGCCCCAGCATTTT. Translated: CASSEGQAVGQPQHF.

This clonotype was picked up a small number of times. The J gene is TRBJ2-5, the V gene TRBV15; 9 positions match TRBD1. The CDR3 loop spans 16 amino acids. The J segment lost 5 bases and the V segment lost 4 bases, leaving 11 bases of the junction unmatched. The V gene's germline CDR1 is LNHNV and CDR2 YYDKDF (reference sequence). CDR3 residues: CATSTGTGSVAETQYF. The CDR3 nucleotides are TGTGCCACCAGCACTGGGACAGGGTCAGTGGCGGAGACCCAGTACTTC.

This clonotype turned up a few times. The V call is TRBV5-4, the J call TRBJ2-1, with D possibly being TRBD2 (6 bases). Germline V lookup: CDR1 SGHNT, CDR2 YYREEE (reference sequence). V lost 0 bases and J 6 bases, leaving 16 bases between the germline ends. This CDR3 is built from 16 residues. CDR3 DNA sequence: TGTGCCAGCAGCTTGGCGGTTGGGGCGGGGACCAATGAGCAGTTCTTC. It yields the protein CASSLAVGAGTNEQFF.

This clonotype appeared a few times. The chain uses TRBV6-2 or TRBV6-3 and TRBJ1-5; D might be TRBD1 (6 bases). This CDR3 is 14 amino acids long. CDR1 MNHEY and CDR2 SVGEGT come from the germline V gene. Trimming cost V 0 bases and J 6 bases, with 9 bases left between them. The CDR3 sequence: CASSYSGGVQPQHF. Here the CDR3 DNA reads TGTGCCAGCAGTTACTCAGGGGGGGTTCAGCCCCAGCATTTT.

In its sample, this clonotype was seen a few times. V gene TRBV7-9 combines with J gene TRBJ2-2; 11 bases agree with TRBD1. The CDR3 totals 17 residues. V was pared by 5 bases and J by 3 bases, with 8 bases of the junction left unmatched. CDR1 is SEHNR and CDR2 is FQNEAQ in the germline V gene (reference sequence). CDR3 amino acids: CASSQLPGQGDTGELFF. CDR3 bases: TGTGCCAGCAGCCAACTGCCGGGACAGGGGGACACCGGGGAGCTGTTTTTT.

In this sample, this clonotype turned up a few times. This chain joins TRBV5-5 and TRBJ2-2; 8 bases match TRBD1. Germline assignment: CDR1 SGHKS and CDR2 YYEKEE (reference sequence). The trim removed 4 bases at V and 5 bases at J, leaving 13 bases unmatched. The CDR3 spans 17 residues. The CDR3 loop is CASSPWGRQGMTGELFF. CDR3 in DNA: TGTGCCAGCAGCCCGTGGGGCCGACAGGGGATGACCGGGGAGCTGTTTTTT.